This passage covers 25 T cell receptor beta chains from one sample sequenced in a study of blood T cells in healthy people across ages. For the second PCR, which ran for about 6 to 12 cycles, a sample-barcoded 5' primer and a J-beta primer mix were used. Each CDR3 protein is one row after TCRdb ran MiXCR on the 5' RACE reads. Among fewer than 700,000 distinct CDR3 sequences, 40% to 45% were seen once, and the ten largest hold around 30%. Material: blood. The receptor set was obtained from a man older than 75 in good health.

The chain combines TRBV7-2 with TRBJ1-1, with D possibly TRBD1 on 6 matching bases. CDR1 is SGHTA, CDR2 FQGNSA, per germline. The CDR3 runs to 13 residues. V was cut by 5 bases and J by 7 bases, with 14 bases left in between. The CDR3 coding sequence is TGTGCCAGCAGCGTTCTACAGGGCATTGAAGCTTTCTTT. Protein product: CASSVLQGIEAFF.

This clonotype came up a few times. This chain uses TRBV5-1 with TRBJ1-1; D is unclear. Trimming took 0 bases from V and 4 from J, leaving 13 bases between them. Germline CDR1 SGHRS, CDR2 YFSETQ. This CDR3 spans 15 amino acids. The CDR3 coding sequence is TGCGCCAGCAGCTTGGTTCAGGCCGCGGGCACTGAAGCTTTCTTT. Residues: CASSLVQAAGTEAFF.

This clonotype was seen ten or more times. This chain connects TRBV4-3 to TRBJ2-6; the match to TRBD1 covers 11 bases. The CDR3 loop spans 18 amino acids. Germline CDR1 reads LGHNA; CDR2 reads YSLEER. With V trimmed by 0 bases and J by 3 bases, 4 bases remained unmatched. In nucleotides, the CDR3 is TGCGCCAGCAGCCAAGATGGACAGGGGGCGTTTGGGGCCAACGTCCTGACTTTC. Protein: CASSQDGQGAFGANVLTF.

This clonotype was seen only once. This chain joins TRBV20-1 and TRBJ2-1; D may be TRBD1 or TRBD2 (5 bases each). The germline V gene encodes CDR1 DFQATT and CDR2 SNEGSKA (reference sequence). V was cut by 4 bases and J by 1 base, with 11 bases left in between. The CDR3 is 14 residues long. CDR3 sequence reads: CSATGTASYNEQFF. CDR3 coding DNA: TGCAGTGCTACCGGGACGGCATCCTACAATGAGCAGTTCTTC.

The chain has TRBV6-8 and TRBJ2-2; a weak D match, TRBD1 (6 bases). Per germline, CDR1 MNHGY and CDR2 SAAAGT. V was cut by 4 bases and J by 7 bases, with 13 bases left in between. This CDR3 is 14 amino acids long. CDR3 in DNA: TGTGCCAGCAGTTCTTTCCAGGGGAGCGGGGAGCTGTTTTTT. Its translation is CASSSFQGSGELFF.

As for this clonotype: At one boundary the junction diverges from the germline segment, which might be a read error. CDR3 DNA sequence: TGTGCCAGCAACTTAGACCCGACCTACCAAGAGACCCAGTACTTC. This encodes CASNLDPTYQETQYF. V and J are TRBV7-2 and TRBJ2-5; D is unresolved. Looked up from germline, CDR1 is SGHTA and CDR2 is FQGNSA. The CDR3 sequence is 15 residues long.

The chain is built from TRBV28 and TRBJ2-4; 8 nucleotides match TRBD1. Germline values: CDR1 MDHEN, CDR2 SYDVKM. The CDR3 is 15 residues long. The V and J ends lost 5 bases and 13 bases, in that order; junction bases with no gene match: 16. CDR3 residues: CASSPSGQGQDEQYF. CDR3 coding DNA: TGTGCCAGCAGTCCCTCCGGACAGGGTCAGGATGAGCAGTACTTC.

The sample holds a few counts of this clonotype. CDR3 coding DNA: TGTGCCAGCAGCTTAGATTCATCGGATTTCCAGCCCCAGCATTTT. It is translated as CASSLDSSDFQPQHF. The gene calls are TRBV7-2 and TRBJ1-5, with D uncertain. The V end was cut by 1 base, the J end by 7 bases, with 14 bases between. Germline CDR1 is SGHTA and CDR2 is FQGNSA. The CDR3 runs to 15 residues.

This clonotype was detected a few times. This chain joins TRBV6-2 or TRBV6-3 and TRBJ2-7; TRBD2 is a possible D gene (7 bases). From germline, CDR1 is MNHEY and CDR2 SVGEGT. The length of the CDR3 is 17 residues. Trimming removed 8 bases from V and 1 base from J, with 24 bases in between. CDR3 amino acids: CASHRDIFSSGSYEQYF. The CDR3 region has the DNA TGTGCCAGCCACCGGGACATTTTTTCTAGCGGTTCCTACGAGCAGTACTTC.

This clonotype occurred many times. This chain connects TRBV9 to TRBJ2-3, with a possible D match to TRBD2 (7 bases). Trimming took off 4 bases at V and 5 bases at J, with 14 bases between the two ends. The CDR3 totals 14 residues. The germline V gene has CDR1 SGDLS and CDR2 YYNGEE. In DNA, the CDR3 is TGTGCCAGCAGCCCCCGGGGGGCCGGAGATACGCAGTATTTT. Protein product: CASSPRGAGDTQYF.

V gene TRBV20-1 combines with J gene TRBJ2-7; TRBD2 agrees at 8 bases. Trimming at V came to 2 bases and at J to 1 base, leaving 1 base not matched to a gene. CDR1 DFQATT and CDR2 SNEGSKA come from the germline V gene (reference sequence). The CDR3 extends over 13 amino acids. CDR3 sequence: CSARIAGSYEQYF. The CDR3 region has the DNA TGCAGTGCTAGAATAGCGGGGTCCTACGAGCAGTACTTC.

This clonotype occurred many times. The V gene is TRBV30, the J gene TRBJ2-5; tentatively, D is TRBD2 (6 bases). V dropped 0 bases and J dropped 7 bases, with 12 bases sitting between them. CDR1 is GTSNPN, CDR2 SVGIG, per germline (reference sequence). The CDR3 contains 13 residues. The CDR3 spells CAWSVGGQGTQYF. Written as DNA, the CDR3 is TGTGCCTGGAGTGTTGGAGGGCAGGGGACCCAGTACTTC.

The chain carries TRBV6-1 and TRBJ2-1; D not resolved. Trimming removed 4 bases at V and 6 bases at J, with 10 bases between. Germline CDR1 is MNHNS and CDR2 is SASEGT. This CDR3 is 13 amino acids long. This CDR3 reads CASSVNLLNEQFF. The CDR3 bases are TGTGCCAGCAGTGTTAACTTACTCAATGAGCAGTTCTTC.

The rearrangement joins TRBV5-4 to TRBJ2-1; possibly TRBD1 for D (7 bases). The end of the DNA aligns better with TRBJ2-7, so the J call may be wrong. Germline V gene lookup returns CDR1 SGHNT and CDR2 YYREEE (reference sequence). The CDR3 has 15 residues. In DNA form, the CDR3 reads TGTGCCAGCAGCATCCGACAGGGAGGTTTCTACGAGCAGTACTTC. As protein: CASSIRQGGFYEQYF.

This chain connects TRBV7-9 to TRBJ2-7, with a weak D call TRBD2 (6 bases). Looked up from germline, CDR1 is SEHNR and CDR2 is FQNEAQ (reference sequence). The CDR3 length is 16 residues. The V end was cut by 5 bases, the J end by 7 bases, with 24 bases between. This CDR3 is CASSLTGGTRYNEQYF. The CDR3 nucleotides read TGTGCCAGCAGCCTTACTGGCGGGACTCGCTACAATGAGCAGTACTTC.

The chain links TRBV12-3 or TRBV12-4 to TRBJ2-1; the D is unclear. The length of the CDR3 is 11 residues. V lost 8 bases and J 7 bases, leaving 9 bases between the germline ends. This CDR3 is CASLEVNEQFF. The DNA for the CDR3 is TGTGCCAGCCTGGAAGTAAATGAGCAGTTCTTC.

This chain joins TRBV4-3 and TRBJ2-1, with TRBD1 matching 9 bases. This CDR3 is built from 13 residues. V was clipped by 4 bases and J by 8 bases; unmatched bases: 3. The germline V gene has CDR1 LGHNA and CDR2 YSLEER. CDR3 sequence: CASSRGQGYEQFF. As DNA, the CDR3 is TGCGCCAGCAGCCGGGGACAGGGCTATGAGCAGTTCTTC.

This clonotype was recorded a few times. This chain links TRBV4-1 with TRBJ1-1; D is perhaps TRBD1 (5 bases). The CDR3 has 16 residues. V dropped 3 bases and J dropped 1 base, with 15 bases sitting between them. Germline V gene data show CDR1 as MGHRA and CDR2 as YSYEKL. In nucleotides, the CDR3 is TGCGCCAGCAGCCATCCCCCGGGGACTAAGAACACTGAAGCTTTCTTT. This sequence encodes CASSHPPGTKNTEAFF.

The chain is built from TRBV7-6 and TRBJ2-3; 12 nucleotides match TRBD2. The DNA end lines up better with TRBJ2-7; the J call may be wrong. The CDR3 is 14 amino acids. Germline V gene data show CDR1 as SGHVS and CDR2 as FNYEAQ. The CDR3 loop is CASSSRTSGDEQYF. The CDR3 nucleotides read TGTGCCAGCAGCTCCAGGACTAGCGGGGATGAGCAGTACTTC.

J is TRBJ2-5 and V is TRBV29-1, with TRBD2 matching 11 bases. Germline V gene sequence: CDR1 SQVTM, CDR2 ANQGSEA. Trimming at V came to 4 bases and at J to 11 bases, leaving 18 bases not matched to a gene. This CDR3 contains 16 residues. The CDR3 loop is CSVGQGTGTSGSEQYF. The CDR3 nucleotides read TGCAGCGTTGGACAGGGCACCGGGACTAGCGGTAGTGAGCAGTACTTC.

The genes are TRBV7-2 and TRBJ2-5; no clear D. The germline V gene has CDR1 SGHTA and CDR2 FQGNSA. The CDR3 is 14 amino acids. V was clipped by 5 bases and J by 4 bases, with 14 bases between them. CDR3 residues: CASSTSRARETQYF. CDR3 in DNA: TGTGCCAGCAGCACAAGCCGGGCTAGAGAGACCCAGTACTTC. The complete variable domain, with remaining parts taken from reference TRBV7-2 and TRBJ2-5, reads GAGVSQSPSNKVTEKGKDVELRCDPISGHTALYWYRQSLGQGLEFLIYFQGNSAPDKSGLPSDRFSAERTGGSVSTLTIQRTQQEDSAVYLCASSTSRARETQYFGPGTRLLVL.

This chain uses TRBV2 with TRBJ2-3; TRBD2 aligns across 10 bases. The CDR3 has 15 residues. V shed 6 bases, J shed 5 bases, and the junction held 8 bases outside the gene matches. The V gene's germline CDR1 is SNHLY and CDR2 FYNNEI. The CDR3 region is CASRQSGGAIDTQYF. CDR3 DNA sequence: TGTGCCAGCAGACAGAGCGGGGGGGCCATAGATACGCAGTATTTT.

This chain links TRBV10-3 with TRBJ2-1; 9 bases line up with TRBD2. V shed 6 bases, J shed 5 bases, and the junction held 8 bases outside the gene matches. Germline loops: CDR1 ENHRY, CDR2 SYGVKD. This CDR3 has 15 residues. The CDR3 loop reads CAISPTSGRDNEQFF. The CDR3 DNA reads TGTGCCATCAGCCCGACTAGCGGCAGGGACAATGAGCAGTTCTTC.

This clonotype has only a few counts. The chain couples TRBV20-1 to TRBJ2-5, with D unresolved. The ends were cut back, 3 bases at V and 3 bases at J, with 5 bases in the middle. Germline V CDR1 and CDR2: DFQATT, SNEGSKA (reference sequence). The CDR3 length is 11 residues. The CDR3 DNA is TGCAGTGCTAGCCTAAAAGAGACCCAGTACTTC. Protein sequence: CSASLKETQYF.

In DNA, the CDR3 is TGTGCCAGCAGTTTAGAGGAACCCTACGAGCAGTACTTC. Translating it yields CASSLEEPYEQYF. The chain has TRBV28 and TRBJ2-7; D ambiguous. With 2 bases removed from V and 2 bases from J, the gap between germline ends came to 7 bases. Germline loops: CDR1 MDHEN, CDR2 SYDVKM. CDR3 length equals 13 residues.